Listed below are T cell receptor beta chains from one sample, sequenced in a study of blood T cell repertoires in COVID-19. Only in-frame clones appear in the TCRdb table, and some are missing; sequencing was by immunoSEQ multiplex PCR. In the table there are roughly 63,000 clones, 85% to 90% of which are singletons. The specimen sequenced was peripheral blood. These receptor sequences come from a woman in her 50s with active or convalescent COVID-19. The CDR3 runs from the conserved cysteine through the conserved F or W. D genes are given only for firm matches. Expanded clones are given a class, and other clones once, few, many or no size at all.

>TRBJ2-1|TRBD2|TRBV30|NA
CALHRLAGGPSEQFF
TGTGCCTTGCACCGACTAGCGGGAGGGCCATCTGAGCAGTTCTTC
>TRBJ1-6|TRBD1|TRBV18|NA
CASSPPTYRGRDSPLHF
TGTGCCAGCTCACCACCGACCTACAGGGGGAGGGATTCACCCCTCCACTTT
>TRBJ2-1|NA|TRBV11-2|NA
CASSLIGGAGDNEQFF
TGTGCCAGCAGCTTAATTGGGGGGGCGGGAGACAATGAGCAGTTCTTC
>TRBJ2-1|TRBD2|TRBV5-8|NA
CASSLAPGLAGGLRGNEQFF
TGTGCCAGCAGCTTGGCCCCGGGACTAGCGGGAGGCCTGAGGGGCAATGAGCAGTTCTTC
>TRBJ1-2|NA|TRBV6-5|NA
CASSRTAARDGYTF
TGTGCCAGCAGTCGGACGGCGGCCAGGGATGGCTACACCTTC
>TRBJ1-5|NA|TRBV2|NA
CASSGRINQPQHF
TGTGCCAGCAGCGGCAGGATTAATCAGCCCCAGCATTTT
>TRBJ2-3|TRBD2|TRBV7-9|once
CASSSGLAGASPDTQYF
TGTGCCAGCAGTTCGGGACTAGCGGGAGCTTCCCCAGATACGCAGTATTTT
>TRBJ2-1|TRBD1|TRBV28|NA
CASSQIPGQGHNEQFF
TGTGCCAGCAGCCAGATACCGGGACAGGGTCACAATGAGCAGTTCTTC
>TRBJ2-7|NA|TRBV5-1|NA
CASSSRTTPSYEQYF
TGCGCCAGCAGCTCCCGGACTACACCGTCCTACGAGCAGTACTTC
>TRBJ2-3|TRBD2|TRBV19|NA
CASSLTGTSGVTDTQYF
TGTGCCAGTAGTCTAACCGGGACTAGCGGGGTCACAGATACGCAGTATTTT
>TRBJ2-1|TRBD2|TRBV5-1|NA
CASSTPTSGIYNEQFF
TGCGCCAGCAGCACCCCGACTAGCGGGATCTACAATGAGCAGTTCTTC
>TRBJ1-3|TRBD1|TRBV30|NA
CAWDLQGATGNTIYF
TGTGCCTGGGATTTACAGGGGGCTACTGGAAACACCATATATTTT
>TRBJ2-1|TRBD2|TRBV5-4|NA
CASSLEGASGREQFF
TGTGCCAGCAGCTTGGAAGGAGCTAGCGGGAGGGAGCAGTTCTTC
>TRBJ1-3|TRBD1|TRBV30|NA
CAWAPGQGPGNTIYF
TGTGCCTGGGCGCCGGGACAGGGCCCTGGAAACACCATATATTTT
>TRBJ2-5|NA|TRBV7-9|NA
CASSLRLGAEETQYF
TGTGCCAGCAGCTTACGGTTGGGAGCTGAAGAGACCCAGTACTTC
>TRBJ2-1|TRBD2|TRBV27|NA
CASSRSSGNYNEQFF
TGTGCCAGCAGTCGGTCTAGCGGGAACTACAATGAGCAGTTCTTC
>TRBJ2-7|TRBD1|TRBV27|NA
CASSPNRGLYEQYF
TGTGCCAGCAGTCCAAACAGGGGGCTCTACGAGCAGTACTTC
>TRBJ2-1|NA|TRBV9|NA
CASSARGRESSNEQFF
TGTGCCAGCAGCGCCAGGGGGCGGGAGTCAAGCAATGAGCAGTTCTTC
>TRBJ2-7|NA|TRBV9|NA
CASSVDTRPLYEQYF
TGTGCCAGCAGCGTAGATACTAGACCCTTATACGAGCAGTACTTC
>TRBJ1-6|TRBD1|TRBV5-1|NA
CASSFRQGNNSPLHF
TGCGCCAGCAGCTTTCGACAGGGCAACAATTCACCCCTCCACTTT
>TRBJ2-5|NA|TRBV29-1|few
CSVDRGFQETQYF
TGCAGCGTTGATAGGGGGTTCCAAGAGACCCAGTACTTC
>TRBJ1-6|TRBD1|TRBV18|NA
CASSRNRDRDSPLHF
TGTGCCAGCTCACGGAACCGGGACAGGGATTCACCCCTCCACTTT
>TRBJ2-1|TRBD2|TRBV7-7|NA
CASSLGRAGVNEQFF
TGTGCTAGCAGCTTAGGACGGGCGGGAGTCAATGAGCAGTTCTTC
>TRBJ1-2|TRBD1|TRBV5-1|NA
CASSSSGTGLDYTF
TGCGCCAGCAGCTCCTCCGGGACAGGGTTGGACTACACCTTC
>TRBJ2-1|TRBD2|TRBV27|NA
CASSSSGSPYNEQFF
TGTGCCAGCAGTTCAAGCGGGAGCCCCTACAATGAGCAGTTCTTC
>TRBJ2-3|TRBD2|TRBV9|once
CASSVDDSGRAGVTQYF
TGTGCCAGCAGCGTCGACGATAGCGGGAGGGCCGGTGTTACGCAGTATTTT
>TRBJ2-1|NA|TRBV10-3|once
CAISESREQFF
TGTGCCATCAGTGAGTCGCGCGAGCAGTTCTTC
>TRBJ1-2|TRBD1|TRBV18|few
CASSPRQGTDGYTF
TGTGCCAGCTCCCCCAGACAGGGAACCGATGGCTACACCTTC
>TRBJ1-1|NA|TRBV7-8|NA
CASSPDIYTEAFF
TGTGCCAGCAGCCCGGACATCTACACTGAAGCTTTCTTT
>TRBJ2-7|NA|TRBV13|NA
CASSSGLSDYGEQYF
TGTGCCAGCAGCTCCGGACTATCCGATTACGGGGAGCAGTACTTC
>TRBJ1-2|NA|TRBV6-5|NA
CASNSGGGRYGYTF
TGTGCCAGCAACTCCGGGGGGGGGCGCTATGGCTACACCTTC
>TRBJ1-1|NA|TRBV3-1/TRBV3-2|NA
CASSLQGSEAAFF
TGTGCCAGCAGCCTACAGGGTTCTGAGGCAGCTTTCTTT
>TRBJ2-7|NA|TRBV3-1/TRBV3-2|NA
CASSQAGSSYEQYF
TGTGCCAGCAGCCAAGCGGGTAGCTCCTACGAGCAGTACTTC
>TRBJ1-2|TRBD1|TRBV7-9|NA
CASSLGGQGRFLGYTF
TGTGCCAGCAGCTTAGGGGGACAGGGACGCTTCTTAGGCTACACCTTC
>TRBJ1-5|NA|TRBV19|NA
CASTGVSNNQPQHF
TGTGCCAGTACCGGGGTAAGCAACAATCAGCCCCAGCATTTT
>TRBJ1-2|NA|TRBV28|NA
CASSFRGGYTF
TGTGCCAGCAGTTTTCGAGGTGGCTACACCTTC
>TRBJ2-1|NA|TRBV4-1|NA
CASSQRGGDAMHNEQFF
TGCGCCAGCAGCCAAAGAGGGGGGGACGCTATGCACAATGAGCAGTTCTTC
>TRBJ2-1|TRBD2|TRBV27|NA
CASSLFGGRQNEQFF
TGTGCCAGCAGTTTATTTGGCGGGAGGCAGAATGAGCAGTTCTTC